One sample yielded the 25 T cell receptor beta chains listed below, sequenced in a study of CD8 T cells in Susac syndrome. Reverse transcription of 0.5 to 1 ug RNA was carried out with random hexamers. Each CDR3 protein is one row after TCRdb ran MiXCR on the immunoSEQ multiplex PCR reads. The table shows just over 300,000 distinct CDR3 sequences, with around 92% occurring only once. The sample comprised CD4+ T cells from PBMCs. Source of these receptors: a human donor with multiple sclerosis.

The rearrangement uses TRBV29-1 and TRBJ1-1, with TRBD1 as a possible D gene (5 bases). The CDR3 runs to 14 residues. The V end was cut by 4 bases, the J end by 5 bases, with 17 bases between. Germline V gene data show CDR1 as SQVTM and CDR2 as ANQGSEA. This CDR3 reads CSVGQGSDGTEAFF. CDR3 in DNA: TGCAGCGTTGGGCAGGGAAGCGATGGGACTGAAGCTTTCTTT.

The V call is TRBV20-1, the J call TRBJ2-7; 9 bases line up with TRBD1. The junction had 14 bases not matched to a gene; V was cut back by 7 bases and J by 4 bases. The germline gives CDR1 DFQATT, CDR2 SNEGSKA (reference sequence). This CDR3 comprises 15 residues. The CDR3 loop is CSVPSSGTGKYEQYF. The CDR3, as DNA: TGCAGTGTTCCATCTTCCGGGACAGGGAAATACGAGCAGTACTTC.

This sequence joins TRBV7-9 and TRBJ1-1; 9 bases match TRBD1. J was trimmed by 4 bases and V by 4 bases; bases with no gene match: 13. The germline V gene has CDR1 SEHNR and CDR2 FQNEAQ (reference sequence). This CDR3 has 17 amino acids. CDR3 sequence reads: CASSSATQGALGTEAFF. Here the CDR3 DNA reads TGTGCCAGCAGCTCCGCGACACAGGGGGCCCTGGGCACTGAAGCTTTCTTT.

The rearrangement uses TRBV7-3 and TRBJ1-1; D is unclear. CDR3 length: 13 residues. Germline values: CDR1 SGHTA, CDR2 FQGTGA. Trimming took off 3 bases at V and 3 bases at J, with 8 bases between the two ends. In nucleotides, the CDR3 is TGTGCCAGCAGCTTCACCGAGGACACTGAAGCTTTCTTT. It codes for CASSFTEDTEAFF.

The gene calls are TRBV27 and TRBJ2-3; D remains unclear. The V and J ends lost 4 bases and 5 bases respectively, with 4 bases between them. From germline, CDR1 is MNHEY and CDR2 SMNVEV (reference sequence). The CDR3 runs 11 residues. The CDR3 here is CASSYQDTQYF. CDR3 in DNA: TGTGCCAGCAGTTACCAAGATACGCAGTATTTT.

The rearrangement uses TRBV20-1 and TRBJ2-5; 8 bases fit TRBD1. The V and J ends lost 3 bases and 5 bases, in that order; junction bases with no gene match: 2. Germline V gives CDR1 DFQATT, CDR2 SNEGSKA (reference sequence). The CDR3 is 12 amino acids. This CDR3 is CSARTGVETQYF. In DNA form, the CDR3 reads TGCAGTGCTAGGACAGGGGTGGAGACCCAGTACTTC.

This rearrangement joins TRBV9 to TRBJ2-1; tentatively, D is TRBD1 (5 bases). CDR1 and CDR2 (germline): SGDLS, YYNGEE. This CDR3 region has 15 residues. V dropped 3 bases and J dropped 2 bases, with 12 bases sitting between them. The CDR3 DNA reads as TGTGCCAGCAGCGGAACGACAGCACCCTACAATGAGCAGTTCTTC. It specifies CASSGTTAPYNEQFF.

CDR3 amino acids: CASSLAPRRSTTNEKLFF. The CDR3 bases are TGTGCCAGCAGCTTAGCCCCCCGACGATCTACAACTAATGAAAAACTGTTTTTT. The chain joins TRBV11-2 to TRBJ1-4; D unclear. With 1 base removed from V and 0 bases from J, the gap between germline ends came to 15 bases. The CDR3 is 18 amino acids. The germline gives CDR1 SGHAT, CDR2 FQNNGV.

The chain couples TRBV5-1 to TRBJ1-2; 7 bases line up with TRBD1. J gave up 3 bases and V 0 bases, and 11 bases lay outside the gene matches. The CDR3 covers 17 residues. In germline, CDR1 is SGHRS, CDR2 YFSETQ. This CDR3 is CASSLARPGQDDYGYTF. In nucleotides, the CDR3 is TGCGCCAGCAGCTTGGCCCGCCCTGGACAGGACGACTATGGCTACACCTTC.

This chain joins TRBV3-1 and TRBJ2-4; tentatively, D is TRBD2 (6 bases). The CDR3 sequence is 17 residues long. V was pared by 3 bases and J by 1 base, with 16 bases between. Germline V lookup: CDR1 LGHDT, CDR2 YNNKEL (reference sequence). The CDR3, as DNA: TGTGCCAGCAGCCAGAGGATCGGGGGAAGCGCCAAAAACATTCAGTACTTC. Amino acid sequence: CASSQRIGGSAKNIQYF.

The genes are TRBV11-2 and TRBJ1-1, with D possibly being TRBD1 (5 bases). Germline lookup yields CDR1 SGHAT and CDR2 FQNNGV. The CDR3 consists of 15 residues. V lost 2 bases to trimming and J lost 2 bases, with 12 bases between them. CDR3 protein: CASSLTGRVNTEAFF. In DNA form, the CDR3 reads TGTGCCAGCAGCTTAACCGGCAGGGTAAACACTGAAGCTTTCTTT.

The chain uses TRBV7-2 and TRBJ1-2, with a tentative D call TRBD1 (6 bases). Germline V gives CDR1 SGHTA, CDR2 FQGNSA. The CDR3 is 14 amino acids. The germline V and J ends were trimmed by 5 bases and 4 bases, with 14 bases remaining between them. CDR3 nucleotides: TGTGCCAGCAGCCCAGGGGTGGCTAGCTATGGCTACACCTTC. This encodes CASSPGVASYGYTF.

In regard to this clonotype: At one end, the junction sequence differs from germline, possibly due to a read error. The rearrangement links TRBV5-1 to TRBJ2-7, with 12 bases fitting TRBD2. Germline CDR1 reads SGHRS; CDR2 reads YFSETQ. The CDR3 has 16 amino acids. The CDR3 DNA sequence: TGCGCCAGCACCTTGGGGCGGACTAGCGGGATTGACGAGCAGTACTTC. Protein: CASTLGRTSGIDEQYF.

The chain carries TRBV12-5 and TRBJ1-1; unclear D gene. V lost 7 bases and J lost 3, with 9 bases in between. The germline V gene has CDR1 LGHNT and CDR2 FRNRAP. The CDR3 is 12 residues long. The CDR3 loop is CASAPRDTEAFF. In nucleotides, the CDR3 is TGTGCTAGTGCTCCCCGGGACACTGAAGCTTTCTTT. Drawing the rest from reference TRBV12-5 and TRBJ1-1, the complete variable domain is DARVTQTPRHKVTEMGQEVTMRCQPILGHNTVFWYRQTMMQGLELLAYFRNRAPLDDSGMPKDRFSAEMPDATLATLKIQPSEPRDSAVYFCASAPRDTEAFFGQGTRLTVV.

The chain carries TRBV4-2 and TRBJ2-1; tentative D call: TRBD2 (6 bases). From germline, CDR1 is LGHNA and CDR2 YNFKEQ. The CDR3 is 17 residues long. V was clipped by 0 bases and J by 4 bases, with 16 bases between them. CDR3 region: CASSQELASDGYNEQFF. The CDR3 DNA reads TGTGCCAGCAGCCAAGAATTGGCTAGCGATGGGTACAATGAGCAGTTCTTC.

This chain links TRBV5-1 with TRBJ2-5; D is ambiguous. This CDR3 is 14 amino acids long. Germline CDR1 reads SGHRS; CDR2 reads YFSETQ. The V end lost 1 base, the J end lost 3 bases, and 10 bases lay between the germline ends. The CDR3 region is CASSLYSEKETQYF. CDR3 DNA: TGCGCCAGCAGCTTGTACAGCGAGAAAGAGACCCAGTACTTC.

V gene TRBV19 combines with J gene TRBJ1-2, with D possibly matching TRBD1 (5 bases). Germline V lookup: CDR1 LNHDA, CDR2 SQIVND (reference sequence). V lost 2 bases and J lost 7, with 11 bases in between. CDR3 size: 13 residues. For the CDR3, the DNA is TGTGCCAGTAGTATATTAGGCAGGGCTGGCTACACCTTC. Protein: CASSILGRAGYTF.

The chain recombines TRBV20-1 with TRBJ2-1, with 7 bases lining up with TRBD2. The trim removed 6 bases at V and 7 bases at J, leaving 12 bases unmatched. CDR3 size: 14 residues. In germline, CDR1 is DFQATT, CDR2 SNEGSKA (reference sequence). CDR3 loop: CSAEKVAGVNEQFF. CDR3 coding DNA: TGCAGTGCCGAGAAGGTAGCGGGCGTTAATGAGCAGTTCTTC.

The V and J genes are TRBV7-9 and TRBJ2-7; 9 nucleotides match TRBD1. Per the germline V gene, CDR1 is SEHNR and CDR2 is FQNEAQ (reference sequence). This CDR3 is built from 15 residues. The V and J ends lost 4 bases and 7 bases, in that order; junction bases with no gene match: 11. CDR3 in amino acids: CASSSTGTGRREQYF. The CDR3, as DNA: TGTGCCAGCAGCTCTACCGGGACAGGGAGGAGAGAGCAGTACTTC.

The CDR3 DNA is TGCGCCAGCAGCCCCAATTTAGCGGGCCCTACGGATACGCAGTATTTT. Its protein product is CASSPNLAGPTDTQYF. This sequence joins TRBV4-3 and TRBJ2-3; 7 nucleotides agree with TRBD2. The CDR3 sequence is 16 residues long. The germline V gene encodes CDR1 LGHNA and CDR2 YSLEER. V lost 4 bases and J lost 6; bases outside the gene matches: 13.

V is TRBV12-3 or TRBV12-4 and J is TRBJ2-2; 13 bases fit TRBD2. Trimming at V came to 3 bases and at J to 2 bases, leaving 6 bases not matched to a gene. This CDR3 is built from 18 residues. CDR3: CASSFAGLAGDNTGELFF. As DNA, the CDR3 is TGTGCCAGCAGTTTCGCAGGACTAGCGGGAGATAACACCGGGGAGCTGTTTTTT.

V is TRBV13 and J is TRBJ2-5; no clear D gene. This CDR3 region has 15 residues. Trimming took off 2 bases at V and 4 bases at J, with 14 bases between the two ends. Germline CDR1 PRHDT, CDR2 FYEKMQ (reference sequence). The CDR3 DNA reads TGTGCCAGCAGCTTAAGACCCGCTCGAGGAGAGACCCAGTACTTC. Amino acids: CASSLRPARGETQYF.

The chain has TRBV7-8 and TRBJ2-1, with 7 bases fitting TRBD2. The germline gives CDR1 SGHVS, CDR2 FQNEAQ. V was clipped by 2 bases and J by 4 bases; unmatched bases: 5. The CDR3 has 15 amino acids. The CDR3 loop reads CASSLRGGGYNEQFF. DNA of the CDR3: TGTGCCAGCAGCTTAAGGGGCGGGGGTTACAATGAGCAGTTCTTC.

J is TRBJ1-1 and V is TRBV19; TRBD1 agrees at 11 bases. Germline CDR1 reads LNHDA; CDR2 reads SQIVND (reference sequence). The junction had 9 bases not matched to a gene; V was cut back by 2 bases and J by 10 bases. CDR3 size: 15 residues. DNA of the CDR3: TGTGCCAGTAGTATAATGGGGACAGGGGGGTACTTAGCTTTCTTT. Its translation is CASSIMGTGGYLAFF.

The genes are TRBV20-1 and TRBJ1-5; D not certain. This CDR3 spans 12 amino acids. Trimming stripped 3 bases from V and 1 base from J, with 4 bases between. From germline, CDR1 is DFQATT and CDR2 SNEGSKA (reference sequence). In DNA form, the CDR3 reads TGCAGTGCTAGGGAAAGCAATCAGCCCCAGCATTTT. This encodes CSARESNQPQHF.